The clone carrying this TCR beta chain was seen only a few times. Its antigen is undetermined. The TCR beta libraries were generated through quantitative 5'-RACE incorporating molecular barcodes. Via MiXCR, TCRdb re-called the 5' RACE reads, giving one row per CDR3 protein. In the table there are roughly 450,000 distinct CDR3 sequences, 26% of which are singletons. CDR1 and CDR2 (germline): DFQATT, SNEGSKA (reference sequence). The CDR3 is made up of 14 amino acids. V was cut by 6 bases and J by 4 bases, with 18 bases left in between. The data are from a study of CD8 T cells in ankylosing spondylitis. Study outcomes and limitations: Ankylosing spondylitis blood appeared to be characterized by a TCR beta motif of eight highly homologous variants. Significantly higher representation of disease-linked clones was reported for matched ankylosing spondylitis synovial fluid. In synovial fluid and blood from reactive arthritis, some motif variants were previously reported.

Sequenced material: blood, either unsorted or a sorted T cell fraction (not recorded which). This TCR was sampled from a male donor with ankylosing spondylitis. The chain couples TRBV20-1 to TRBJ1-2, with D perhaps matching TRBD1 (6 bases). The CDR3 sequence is CSAPDRSPFYGYTF. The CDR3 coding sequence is TGCAGTGCACCGGACAGAAGTCCATTCTATGGCTACACCTTC.